These T cell receptor beta chains were read from a single sample in a study of OX40 agonist ivuxolimab in advanced cancers. Sequenced by immunoSEQ multiplex PCR; TCRdb stores in-frame clones only, minus some. The profile shows around 100,000 clones, approximately 90% of them singletons. The source was CD4+ or CD8+ T cells sorted from blood, collected in a trial of the OX40 agonist ivuxolimab. The receptors stem from an adult with an advanced solid tumor such as melanoma, head and neck, liver or kidney cancer. Each CDR3 is given with its conserved first and last residue.

v_gene,j_gene,CDR3aa
TRBV7-2,TRBJ1-3,CASSPRDSRNTIYF
TRBV7-9,TRBJ2-5,CASSLGPRETQYF
TRBV18,TRBJ2-1,CASSPRLADNEQFF
TRBV28,TRBJ1-1,CASSPLRGATFF
TRBV6-6,TRBJ2-1,CASSPRAGDRNEQFF
TRBV20-1,TRBJ2-5,CSASVLETQYF
TRBV2,TRBJ2-3,CASSDRAPSTDTQYF
TRBV5-1,TRBJ1-2,CASSGDFYGYTF
TRBV27,TRBJ2-5,CASSKESSSWETQYF
TRBV11-2,TRBJ2-1,CASSPARVGLTYNEQFF
TRBV6-6,TRBJ2-1,CASRTGTSGIGEFF
TRBV5-1,TRBJ1-2,CASSLRTDYGYTF
TRBV28,TRBJ2-7,CASSAQGQGAYEQYF
TRBV10-2,TRBJ2-7,CASSVTGSYEQYF
TRBV5-4,TRBJ2-2,CASSSPSDRQNTGELFF
TRBV4-1,TRBJ1-2,CASRQGPGAFGYTF
TRBV18,TRBJ2-2,CASSQSQVSNTGELFF
TRBV4-3,TRBJ1-1,CASSQENRRRDTEAFF
TRBV28,TRBJ2-3,CASSPGSGSTDTQYF
TRBV7-9,TRBJ1-1,CASSLAGTGIMNTEAFF
TRBV27,TRBJ2-1,CASSSLFGVGRNEQFF
TRBV10-2,TRBJ2-1,CASGGDYGDEQFF
TRBV30,TRBJ2-5,CAWSAPGVLPRETQYF
TRBV7-2,TRBJ2-7,CASSLGGIEQYF